This T cell receptor (beta chain) comes out of a study of blood T cell repertoires in COVID-19. The protocol was immunoSEQ multiplex PCR, while the TCRdb copy is restricted to in-frame clones and leaves out a portion. The sample yields hundreds of thousands of clones, approximately 87% seen once. With 5 bases removed from V and 5 bases from J, the gap between germline ends came to 12 bases. The CDR3 runs 14 residues. Germline lookup yields CDR1 KGHSH and CDR2 LQKENI. Sequencing input: peripheral blood. The chain links TRBV18 to TRBJ1-4; no clear D gene. The source is a man between 60 and 75 years old who had recovered from COVID-19. This CDR3 reads CASSTQNRNEKLFF. The CDR3 DNA sequence: TGTGCCAGCTCAACACAGAATAGAAATGAAAAACTGTTTTTT.